These 27 T cell receptor beta chains were sequenced from one sample in a study of blood T cell repertoires in COVID-19. Clones were read by immunoSEQ multiplex PCR, and TCRdb kept only the in-frame ones, dropping some. The data contain about 73,000 clones, over 80% of them singletons. The specimen was peripheral blood. All receptors come from a man older than 75 with active or convalescent COVID-19.

The rearrangement links TRBV19 to TRBJ1-4; 8 bases are shared with TRBD1. The CDR3 runs to 13 residues. Germline trimming cut 4 bases from V and 7 bases from J; bases unmatched to any gene: 2. The V gene's germline CDR1 is LNHDA and CDR2 SQIVND (reference sequence). This CDR3 reads CASSRTGIEKLFF. CDR3 nucleotide sequence: TGTGCCAGTAGTAGGACAGGGATTGAAAAACTGTTTTTT.

This chain links TRBV5-4 with TRBJ2-2, with D possibly being TRBD1 (5 bases). This CDR3 comprises 14 residues. The V gene lost 4 bases and the J gene lost 6 bases, with 13 bases spanning the gap. Per germline, CDR1 SGHNT and CDR2 YYREEE (reference sequence). The CDR3 region has the DNA TGTGCCAGCAGCACGGAGCAGGGCGCCGGGGAGCTGTTTTTT. It codes for CASSTEQGAGELFF.

This sequence joins TRBV5-1 and TRBJ2-1; 10 nucleotides match TRBD2. The V and J ends lost 9 bases and 4 bases, in that order; junction bases with no gene match: 10. There are 15 residues in the CDR3. Germline V lookup: CDR1 SGHRS, CDR2 YFSETQ. CDR3 sequence reads: CATGGLAGEYNEQFF. The CDR3 DNA reads TGCGCCACAGGTGGTCTAGCGGGGGAGTACAATGAGCAGTTCTTC.

CDR3 sequence reads: CASSRRGTSRYEQYF. The CDR3 coding sequence is TGTGCCAGCAGCCGTCGGGGGACTAGCAGATACGAGCAGTACTTC. The rearrangement links TRBV3-1 (or the pseudogene TRBV3-2) to TRBJ2-7; TRBD2 agrees at 9 bases. Germline trimming cut 4 bases from V and 4 bases from J; bases unmatched to any gene: 8. Per the germline V gene, CDR1 is LGHDT and CDR2 is YNNKEL (reference sequence). The CDR3 is 15 amino acids.

The CDR3 coding sequence is TGTGCTAGTGCCGACAGGGGCGGAAATTCACCCCTCCACTTT. Residues: CASADRGGNSPLHF. This rearrangement joins TRBV12-5 to TRBJ1-6, with 8 bases matching TRBD1. This CDR3 is 14 amino acids long. From germline, CDR1 is LGHNT and CDR2 FRNRAP. Trimming took 7 bases from V and 7 from J; bases not matched to a gene: 6.

V and J are TRBV2 and TRBJ2-1, with D hard to call. The V end lost 4 bases, the J end lost 2 bases, and 6 bases lay between the germline ends. Germline-derived CDR1 and CDR2 are SNHLY and FYNNEI. The CDR3 loop spans 13 amino acids. The CDR3 region is CASSVLAYNEQFF. In DNA, the CDR3 is TGTGCCAGCAGTGTCCTTGCCTACAATGAGCAGTTCTTC.

V usage is TRBV5-5 and J usage is TRBJ2-1, with D tentatively TRBD2 (6 bases). Germline CDR1 is SGHKS and CDR2 is YYEKEE (reference sequence). Trimming pared 4 bases from V and 9 bases from J, leaving 14 bases between. The CDR3 spans 13 residues. The CDR3 DNA sequence: TGTGCCAGCAGCCCGGTCAGGCGGGGTGAGCAGTTCTTC. As protein: CASSPVRRGEQFF.

The rearrangement joins TRBV15 to TRBJ2-2, with TRBD1 matching over 8 bases. The junction had 5 bases not matched to a gene; V was cut back by 2 bases and J by 6 bases. Germline loops: CDR1 LNHNV, CDR2 YYDKDF (reference sequence). The CDR3 is made up of 15 amino acids. The CDR3 DNA follows: TGTGCCACCAGCAGACCGCAGGGGGCCTCCGGGGAGCTGTTTTTT. This sequence encodes CATSRPQGASGELFF.

The chain has TRBV4-1 and TRBJ1-2, with D unresolved. CDR1 MGHRA and CDR2 YSYEKL come from the germline V gene. V was trimmed by 2 bases and J by 4 bases, leaving 11 bases between them. The CDR3 runs to 14 residues. CDR3 sequence (DNA): TGCGCCAGCAGCCAAAACCAGAGACTCTATGGCTACACCTTC. This encodes CASSQNQRLYGYTF.

CDR3 protein: CASSISGVDTQYF. CDR3 DNA sequence: TGTGCCAGTAGTATTTCGGGAGTAGATACGCAGTATTTT. The rearrangement uses TRBV19 and TRBJ2-3, with D possibly TRBD2 on 6 matching bases. The CDR3 totals 13 residues. From germline, CDR1 is LNHDA and CDR2 SQIVND (reference sequence). V was clipped by 3 bases and J by 5 bases, with 9 bases between them.

A single count supports this clone. This chain joins TRBV19 and TRBJ2-7, with D possibly matching TRBD1 (6 bases). The CDR3 length is 13 residues. Germline CDR1 and CDR2: LNHDA and SQIVND (reference sequence). The V gene lost 11 bases and the J gene lost 2 bases, with 16 bases spanning the gap. The CDR3 sequence: CAANRDKTYEQYF. CDR3 DNA sequence: TGTGCCGCAAACCGGGACAAAACCTACGAGCAGTACTTC.

As DNA, the CDR3 is TGTGCCAGCAGCTTACAGGGCGAAGCTTTCTTT. It is translated as CASSLQGEAFF. This sequence joins TRBV11-2 and TRBJ1-1; D is perhaps TRBD1 (5 bases). This CDR3 has 11 residues. Trimming shortened V by 2 bases and J by 8 bases, and 6 bases separated the two germline ends. Germline V gene lookup returns CDR1 SGHAT and CDR2 FQNNGV.

This clone was observed once. The chain has TRBV5-1 and TRBJ2-7; 7 bases fit TRBD1. Germline CDR1 is SGHRS and CDR2 is YFSETQ. V gave up 5 bases and J gave up 2 bases; unmatched junction bases: 1. The CDR3 runs 12 residues. The chain's CDR3 is CASRTGTYEQYF. DNA for the CDR3: TGCGCCAGCAGGACAGGGACCTACGAGCAGTACTTC.

The rearrangement joins TRBV7-2 to TRBJ1-1; possibly TRBD1 for D (5 bases). The CDR3 contains 14 residues. Per germline, CDR1 SGHTA and CDR2 FQGNSA. The ends were cut back, 8 bases at V and 11 bases at J, with 24 bases in the middle. In nucleotides, the CDR3 is TGTGCCAGCTGCCAAACGCGACAGTCCCGGGGGGCTTTCTTT. Translation: CASCQTRQSRGAFF.

The V call is TRBV19, the J call TRBJ2-2; 12 nucleotides align to TRBD2. The CDR3 contains 16 residues. V dropped 3 bases and J dropped 4; count of bases not matched to a gene: 3. Germline-derived CDR1 and CDR2 are LNHDA and SQIVND (reference sequence). CDR3 residues: CASSISTSGGTGELFF. The CDR3, as DNA: TGTGCCAGTAGTATTTCGACTAGCGGGGGCACCGGGGAGCTGTTTTTT.

The rearrangement uses TRBV7-6 and TRBJ1-3, with a possible D match to TRBD1 (6 bases). This CDR3 is 16 amino acids long. Germline CDR1 and CDR2: SGHVS and FNYEAQ. Trimming shortened V by 5 bases and J by 4 bases, and 18 bases separated the two germline ends. The DNA of the CDR3 is TGTGCCAGCAGCCCGGCTACGACAGGATCCGGAAACACCATATATTTT. This sequence encodes CASSPATTGSGNTIYF.

The chain uses TRBV9 and TRBJ2-7, with TRBD1 matching 8 bases. The trim removed 0 bases at V and 5 bases at J, leaving 1 base unmatched. CDR1 is SGDLS, CDR2 YYNGEE, per germline. The CDR3 length is 13 residues. CDR3 sequence reads: CASSVGQGNEQYF. In DNA, the CDR3 is TGTGCCAGCAGCGTAGGACAGGGGAACGAGCAGTACTTC.

This chain connects TRBV11-2 to TRBJ2-7; TRBD2 matches 14 bases. Germline assignment: CDR1 SGHAT and CDR2 FQNNGV. Unmatched junction bases numbered 9, after V lost 5 bases and J lost 3 bases. The length of the CDR3 is 17 residues. CDR3 loop: CASSRTGTSGSLYEQYF. The DNA of the CDR3 is TGTGCCAGCAGCCGAACCGGGACTAGCGGGAGTCTCTACGAGCAGTACTTC.

The J gene is TRBJ1-6, the V gene TRBV30; maybe TRBD1 (5 bases). The V gene lost 1 base and the J gene lost 6 bases, with 7 bases spanning the gap. From germline, CDR1 is GTSNPN and CDR2 SVGIG (reference sequence). The CDR3 runs 13 residues. CDR3: CAWSAGGNSPLHF. The CDR3 DNA follows: TGTGCCTGGAGTGCCGGGGGTAATTCACCCCTCCACTTT.

The chain combines TRBV7-8 with TRBJ2-3; 13 positions agree with TRBD2. Germline CDR1 reads SGHVS; CDR2 reads FQNEAQ. V lost 0 bases and J lost 0; bases outside the gene matches: 6. The CDR3 contains 19 residues. The CDR3 sequence is CASSLATSGRPTSTDTQYF. DNA of the CDR3: TGTGCCAGCAGCTTAGCGACTAGCGGGAGGCCAACTAGCACAGATACGCAGTATTTT.

This chain joins TRBV5-1 and TRBJ2-1, with 8 positions matching TRBD2. The V gene end was trimmed by 7 bases and the J gene end by 9 bases; junction bases not matched to a gene: 9. CDR1 and CDR2 from the germline V gene are SGHRS and YFSETQ. This CDR3 spans 13 amino acids. The CDR3: CASSGGGFGEQFF. As DNA, the CDR3 is TGCGCCAGCTCGGGCGGGGGGTTCGGTGAGCAGTTCTTC.

V gene TRBV6-1 combines with J gene TRBJ2-1; D may be TRBD2 (6 bases). This CDR3 is 16 amino acids long. CDR1 is MNHNS, CDR2 SASEGT, per germline. V lost 4 bases and J lost 10, with 23 bases in between. In nucleotides, the CDR3 is TGTGCCAGCAGTGGGCCATCGGGAGCTATGACAAGCGAGCAGTTCTTC. Its protein is CASSGPSGAMTSEQFF.

This clone was seen a few times. The J gene is TRBJ2-3, the V gene TRBV9; weak D call: TRBD2 (6 bases). Germline values: CDR1 SGDLS, CDR2 YYNGEE. Trimming removed 3 bases at V and 0 bases at J, with 11 bases between. The CDR3 runs 15 residues. Here the CDR3 reads CASSAGGTSTDTQYF. CDR3 coding DNA: TGTGCCAGCAGCGCCGGGGGAACTAGCACAGATACGCAGTATTTT.

Of note for this clone: One end of the junction is discordant with germline, which a read error may explain. The chain links TRBV2 to TRBJ2-2, with D unresolved. The CDR3 spans 13 residues. Germline CDR1 is SNHLY and CDR2 is FYNNEI. The CDR3 loop is CASREDGTGELFF. The CDR3 DNA sequence: TGTGCCAGCAGAGAAGACGGGACCGGGGAGCTGTTTTTT. The complete variable domain, with remaining parts taken from reference TRBV2 and TRBJ2-2, reads EPEVTQTPSHQVTQMGQEVILRCVPISNHLYFYWYRQILGQKVEFLVSFYNNEISEKSEIFDDQFSVERPDGSNFTLKIRSTKLEDSAMYFCASREDGTGELFFGEGSRLTVL.

The J gene is TRBJ2-5, the V gene TRBV5-1; 9 nucleotides agree with TRBD1. Germline CDR1 and CDR2: SGHRS and YFSETQ. This CDR3 contains 15 residues. V was pared by 0 bases and J by 3 bases, with 3 bases of the junction left unmatched. The CDR3: CASSLGDREKETQYF. In nucleotides, the CDR3 is TGCGCCAGCAGCTTGGGGGACAGGGAGAAAGAGACCCAGTACTTC.

The chain uses TRBV5-6 and TRBJ1-2, with 7 bases matching TRBD1. This CDR3 comprises 12 residues. Germline V lookup: CDR1 SGHDT, CDR2 YYEEEE. The trim removed 1 base at V and 9 bases at J, leaving 3 bases unmatched. Here the CDR3 reads CASSLQQGRYTF. CDR3 sequence (DNA): TGTGCCAGCAGCTTGCAACAGGGGCGCTACACCTTC.

The chain joins TRBV6-6 to TRBJ2-7; 10 positions match TRBD1. Germline loops: CDR1 MNHNY, CDR2 SVGAGI (reference sequence). The junction had 6 bases not matched to a gene; V was cut back by 6 bases and J by 4 bases. CDR3 length: 14 amino acids. Written as DNA, the CDR3 is TGTGCCAGCAGAGCGGGACAGGGGTTGTACGAGCAGTACTTC. Protein product: CASRAGQGLYEQYF.